One T cell receptor (beta chain) is described in this entry. The antigen it recognizes is unknown. No per-base quality is available; no much larger clone lies one base away. Libraries were built with the immunoSEQ multiplex PCR assay. TCRdb holds this immuneACCESS table with in-frame rearrangements only. Some clones are missing; in checked studies, unresolved V genes explain under half, and the rest has no known cause. This sample has over 60,000 clones in its table, and 70% to 90% of those were observed once. Of the sample, about 2% falls within the top ten clones. The sample belongs to a study of control samples from healthy donors and cancer patients (dated by TCRdb to about 2020). Trimming accounts for 1 base at V and 2 bases at J, while the number of junction bases matched to no gene is 10. The CDR3 numbers 19 residues from cysteine through phenylalanine. The kept DNA is CDR3 alone, 57 bases in frame from the first base. CDR1 is given as LGHNA and CDR2 as YSLEER, both from the germline V gene.

The material sequenced was PBMCs. The source of this sequence is an older woman with head and neck cancer. The chain links TRBV4-3 with TRBJ2-1; TRBD2 aligns with 11 central bases. The base sequence is TGCGCCAGCAGCCAAGTGGTGTCTACTAGCGGGAGAACCTACAATGAGCAGTTCTTC. It specifies CASSQVVSTSGRTYNEQFF.